The text below deals with one T cell receptor beta chain. Profiling relied on immunoSEQ multiplex PCR, and the TCRdb table lists in-frame clones only, not all of them. The sample lists tens of thousands of clones; roughly 93% were seen once. This entry belongs to a study of a mutant IDH1 vaccine in newly diagnosed glioma. Stated time point: baseline, week 1 (first vaccination visit). Documented treatment: pre-vaccination baseline after standard-of-care therapy. The trim removed 7 bases at V and 3 bases at J, leaving 5 bases unmatched. CDR3 length equals 13 residues. CDR1 MNHNS and CDR2 SASEGT come from the germline V gene.

The sequences come from PBMCs, collected from a glioma patient treated with radiotherapy, temozolomide or both. The clonotype originates from a man aged 35 to 55 with glioma. The chain joins TRBV6-1 to TRBJ1-1, with TRBD1 matching over 7 bases. CDR3 bases: TGTGCCAGCACCGAAACAGGGGACACTGAAGCTTTCTTT. This translates into CASTETGDTEAFF.